The T cell receptor (beta chain) described here comes from a study of T cell repertoires in cytomegalovirus infection (dated by TCRdb to about 2019). The study in broad terms: Donor HLA type was relevant to the analysis, as public TCR beta signatures indicated carriage of CMV infection together with the matching HLA type.

General findings and caveats noted by the study authors: The ex vivo response was dominated by HLA-C-restricted CMV-specific TCR beta clonotypes, and the single most frequent clonotype in two of eight donors was supplied by these HLA-C-restricted clonotypes. Carriers of CMV infection plus the relevant HLA type were discriminated by the cumulative frequency of public TCR beta family members in the study cohort and in an independent approximately 360-donor cohort.

Taken from the germline V gene, the CDR1 and CDR2 loops are SGHTA and FQGNSA. The CDR3 runs 15 amino acids, cysteine and phenylalanine included. Just the 45-base CDR3 DNA is kept, in frame starting at base 1. The trim is 5 bases for V and 4 bases for J, with a gap of 17 bases between the germline ends. This clonotype was recorded many times. Its cognate antigen has yet to be identified. Within one base of it there is no much larger clone, and no base qualities were kept. The data were produced on an Illumina HiSeq 1500. The public reads were reprocessed in TCRdb via fastp at Q25 and MiXCR, keeping in-frame beta chains. For every CDR3 protein sequence, its rows merge into one entry that carries the most common genes and DNA. The sample yields some 350,000 distinct CDR3 sequences; about a sixth were counted once. Of the sample, roughly 9% falls within the top ten clones.

Sample: PBMCs. The V gene is TRBV7-2 and the J gene is TRBJ1-2; TRBD1 is a weak D gene call, 6 bases matching. The sequence was obtained from a human donor in good health (CMV status not recorded). Some clones in this sample may be carry-over from other donors' samples. The CDR3 is CASSLNTGTPYGYTF. The DNA sequence reads TGTGCCAGCAGCCTTAACACAGGGACCCCCTATGGCTACACCTTC.